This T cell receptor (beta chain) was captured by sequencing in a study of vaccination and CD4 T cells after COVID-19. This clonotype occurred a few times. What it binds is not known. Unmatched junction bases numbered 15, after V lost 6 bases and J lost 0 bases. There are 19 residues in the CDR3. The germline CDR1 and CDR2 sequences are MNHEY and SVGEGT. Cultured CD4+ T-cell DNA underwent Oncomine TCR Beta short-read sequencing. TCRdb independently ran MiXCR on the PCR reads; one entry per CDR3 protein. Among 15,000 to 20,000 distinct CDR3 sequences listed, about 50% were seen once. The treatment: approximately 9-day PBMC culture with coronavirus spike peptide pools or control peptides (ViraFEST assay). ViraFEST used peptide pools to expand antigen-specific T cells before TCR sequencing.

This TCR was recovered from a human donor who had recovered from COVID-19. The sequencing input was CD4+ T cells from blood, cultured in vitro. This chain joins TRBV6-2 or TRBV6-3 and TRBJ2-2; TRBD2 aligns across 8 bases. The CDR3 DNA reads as TGTGCCAGCAGCCGCCCGGGACGGAGGACTAGCTCGAACACCGGGGAGCTGTTTTTT. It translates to CASSRPGRRTSSNTGELFF.